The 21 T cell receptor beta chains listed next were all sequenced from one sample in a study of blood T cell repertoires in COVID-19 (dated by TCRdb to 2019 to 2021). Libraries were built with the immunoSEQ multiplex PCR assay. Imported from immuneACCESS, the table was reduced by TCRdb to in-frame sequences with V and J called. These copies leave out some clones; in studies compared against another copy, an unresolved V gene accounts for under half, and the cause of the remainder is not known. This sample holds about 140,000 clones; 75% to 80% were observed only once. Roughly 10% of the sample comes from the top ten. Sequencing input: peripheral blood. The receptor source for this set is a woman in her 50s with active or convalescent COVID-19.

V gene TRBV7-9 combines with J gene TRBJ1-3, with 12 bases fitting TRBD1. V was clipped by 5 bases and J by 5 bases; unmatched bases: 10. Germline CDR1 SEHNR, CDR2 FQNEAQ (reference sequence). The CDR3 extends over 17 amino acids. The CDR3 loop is CASSETWDRGPRNTIYF. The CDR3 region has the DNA TGTGCCAGCAGCGAGACTTGGGACAGGGGGCCGAGAAACACCATATATTTT.

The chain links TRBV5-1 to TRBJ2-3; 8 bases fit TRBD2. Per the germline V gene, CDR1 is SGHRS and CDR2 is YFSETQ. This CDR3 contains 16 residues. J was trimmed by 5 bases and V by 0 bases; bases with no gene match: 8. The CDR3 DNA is TGCGCCAGCAGCTTGGCCGGCAGCGGGGGAGGAGATACGCAGTATTTT. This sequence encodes CASSLAGSGGGDTQYF.

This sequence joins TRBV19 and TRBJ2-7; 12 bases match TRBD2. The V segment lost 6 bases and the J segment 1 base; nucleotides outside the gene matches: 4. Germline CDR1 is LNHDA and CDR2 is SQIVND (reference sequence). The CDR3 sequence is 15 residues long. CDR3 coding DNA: TGTGCCAGTAGCGGACTAGCGGGGTCTTCCTACGAGCAGTACTTC. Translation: CASSGLAGSSYEQYF.

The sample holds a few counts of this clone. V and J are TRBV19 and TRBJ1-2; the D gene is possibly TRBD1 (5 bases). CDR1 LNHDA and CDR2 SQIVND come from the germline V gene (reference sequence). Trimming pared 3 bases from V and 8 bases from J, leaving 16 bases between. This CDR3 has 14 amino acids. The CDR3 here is CASSMPQAQRGYTF. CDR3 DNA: TGTGCCAGTAGTATGCCACAGGCCCAACGGGGCTACACCTTC.

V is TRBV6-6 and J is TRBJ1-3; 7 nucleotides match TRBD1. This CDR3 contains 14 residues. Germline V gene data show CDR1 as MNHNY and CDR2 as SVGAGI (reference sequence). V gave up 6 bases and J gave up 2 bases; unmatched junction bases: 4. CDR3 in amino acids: CASSTTGAGNTIYF. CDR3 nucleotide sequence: TGTGCCAGCAGCACCACAGGGGCTGGAAACACCATATATTTT.

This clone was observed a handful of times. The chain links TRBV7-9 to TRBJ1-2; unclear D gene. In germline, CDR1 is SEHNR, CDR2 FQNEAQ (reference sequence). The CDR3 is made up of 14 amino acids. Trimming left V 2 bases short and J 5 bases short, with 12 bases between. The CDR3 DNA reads TGTGCCAGCAGCTTACGCGGGATGGGGTATGGCTACACCTTC. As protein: CASSLRGMGYGYTF. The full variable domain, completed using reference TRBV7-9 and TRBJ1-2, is DTGVSQNPRHKITKRGQNVTFRCDPISEHNRLYWYRQTLGQGPEFLTYFQNEAQLEKSRLLSDRFSAERPKGSFSTLEIQRTEQGDSAMYLCASSLRGMGYGYTFGSGTRLTVV.

The CDR3 region is CASSRGQALTGELFF. Written as DNA, the CDR3 is TGTGCCAGCAGTAGAGGGCAGGCGCTCACCGGGGAGCTGTTTTTT. The chain combines TRBV7-2 with TRBJ2-2, with a possible D match to TRBD2 (5 bases). Between the trimmed V and J ends, which lost 6 bases and 4 bases, there was a span of 15 bases. Germline V CDR1 and CDR2: SGHTA, FQGNSA. CDR3 length equals 15 residues.

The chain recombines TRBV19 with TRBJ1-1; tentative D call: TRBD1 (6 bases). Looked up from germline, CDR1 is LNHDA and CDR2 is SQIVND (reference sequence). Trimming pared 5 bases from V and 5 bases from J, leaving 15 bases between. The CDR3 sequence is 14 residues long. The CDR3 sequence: CASSEGGIGTEAFF. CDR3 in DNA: TGTGCCAGTAGTGAAGGGGGTATTGGGACTGAAGCTTTCTTT.

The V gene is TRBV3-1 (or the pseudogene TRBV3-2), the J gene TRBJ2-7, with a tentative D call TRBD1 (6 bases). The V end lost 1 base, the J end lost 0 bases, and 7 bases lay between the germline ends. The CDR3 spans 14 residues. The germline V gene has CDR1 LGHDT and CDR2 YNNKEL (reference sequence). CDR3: CASSQGTVSYEQYF. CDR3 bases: TGTGCCAGCAGCCAAGGGACAGTCTCCTACGAGCAGTACTTC.

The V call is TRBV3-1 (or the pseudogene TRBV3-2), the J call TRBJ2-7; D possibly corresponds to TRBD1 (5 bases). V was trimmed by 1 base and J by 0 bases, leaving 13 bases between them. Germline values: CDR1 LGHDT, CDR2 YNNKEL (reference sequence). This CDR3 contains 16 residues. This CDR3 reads CASSQARDRSSYEQYF. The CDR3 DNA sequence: TGTGCCAGCAGCCAAGCCAGAGACAGAAGCTCCTACGAGCAGTACTTC.

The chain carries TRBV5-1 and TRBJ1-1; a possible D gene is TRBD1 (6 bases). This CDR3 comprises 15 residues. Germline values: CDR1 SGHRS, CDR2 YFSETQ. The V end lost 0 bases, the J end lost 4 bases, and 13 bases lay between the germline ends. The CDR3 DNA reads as TGCGCCAGCAGCTTGGCCGGGGGCGGGAGCACTGAAGCTTTCTTT. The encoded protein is CASSLAGGGSTEAFF.

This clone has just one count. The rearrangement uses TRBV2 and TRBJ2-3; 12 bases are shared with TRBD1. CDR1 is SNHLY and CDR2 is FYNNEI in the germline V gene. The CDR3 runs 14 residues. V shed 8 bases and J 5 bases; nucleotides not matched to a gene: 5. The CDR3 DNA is TGTGCCAGCCGGGACAGGGGGCATGGAGATACGCAGTATTTT. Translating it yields CASRDRGHGDTQYF.

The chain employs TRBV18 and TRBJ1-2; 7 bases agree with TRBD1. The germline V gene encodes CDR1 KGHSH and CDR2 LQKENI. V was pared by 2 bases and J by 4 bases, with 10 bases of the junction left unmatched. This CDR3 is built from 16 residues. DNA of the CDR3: TGTGCCAGCTCACCAAACCGCCAGGGGGAACGCTATGGCTACACCTTC. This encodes CASSPNRQGERYGYTF.

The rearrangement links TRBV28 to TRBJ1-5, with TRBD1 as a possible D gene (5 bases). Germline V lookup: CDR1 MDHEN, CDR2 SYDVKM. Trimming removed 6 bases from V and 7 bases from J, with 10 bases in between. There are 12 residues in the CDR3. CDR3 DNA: TGTGCCAGCAGGGAGCAGGGACAGCCCCAGCATTTT. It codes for CASREQGQPQHF.

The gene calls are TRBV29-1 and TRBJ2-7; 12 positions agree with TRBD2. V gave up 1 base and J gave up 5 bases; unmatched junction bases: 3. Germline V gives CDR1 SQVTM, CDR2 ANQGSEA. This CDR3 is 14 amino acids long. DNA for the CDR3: TGCAGCGTTGAAGGACTAGCGGGAGCGGACGAGCAGTACTTC. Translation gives CSVEGLAGADEQYF.

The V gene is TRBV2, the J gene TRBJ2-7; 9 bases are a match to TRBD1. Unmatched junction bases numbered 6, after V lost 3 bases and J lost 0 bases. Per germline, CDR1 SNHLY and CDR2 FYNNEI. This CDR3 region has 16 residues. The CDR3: CASSDEAGQGSYEQYF. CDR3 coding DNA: TGTGCCAGCAGTGATGAGGCGGGACAGGGCTCCTACGAGCAGTACTTC.

The CDR3 sequence: CASLGQIYGYTF. The CDR3 region has the DNA TGTGCCAGCCTGGGACAGATCTATGGCTACACCTTC. This chain joins TRBV28 and TRBJ1-2; TRBD1 matches at 7 bases. This CDR3 is 12 amino acids long. Per germline, CDR1 MDHEN and CDR2 SYDVKM. With V trimmed by 8 bases and J by 4 bases, 4 bases remained unmatched.

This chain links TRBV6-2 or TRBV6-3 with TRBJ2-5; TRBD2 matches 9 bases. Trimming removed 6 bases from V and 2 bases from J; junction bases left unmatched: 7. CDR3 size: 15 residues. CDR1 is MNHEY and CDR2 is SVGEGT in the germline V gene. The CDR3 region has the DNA TGTGCCAGCAGCACCTATCTAGCGGGGCAAGAGACCCAGTACTTC. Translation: CASSTYLAGQETQYF.

The CDR3 DNA follows: TGTGCCTGGAGGGGCAGGGAGGGTGAAAAACTGTTTTTT. Translation gives CAWRGREGEKLFF. The rearrangement joins TRBV30 to TRBJ1-4; D is possibly TRBD1 (5 bases). CDR3 length equals 13 residues. Deletions cut 3 bases from V and 7 bases from J, with 12 bases between. Germline lookup yields CDR1 GTSNPN and CDR2 SVGIG (reference sequence).

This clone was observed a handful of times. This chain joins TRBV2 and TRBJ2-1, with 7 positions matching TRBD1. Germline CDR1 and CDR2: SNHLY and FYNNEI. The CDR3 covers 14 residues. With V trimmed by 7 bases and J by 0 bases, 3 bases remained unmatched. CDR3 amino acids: CASKQGSSYNEQFF. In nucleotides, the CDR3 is TGTGCCAGCAAACAGGGGAGCTCCTACAATGAGCAGTTCTTC.

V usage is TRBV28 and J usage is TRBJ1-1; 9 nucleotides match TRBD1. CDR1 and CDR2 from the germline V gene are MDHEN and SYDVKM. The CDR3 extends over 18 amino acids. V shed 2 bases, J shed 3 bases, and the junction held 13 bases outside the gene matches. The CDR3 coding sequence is TGTGCCAGCAGTTTAGGACAGGGGCACGATGGGGAGGACACTGAAGCTTTCTTT. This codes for CASSLGQGHDGEDTEAFF.